This TCR beta chain was retrieved from a study of blood T cell repertoires in COVID-19. For the study at large: Samples representing acute and convalescent COVID-19 were sourced from the United States, Italy and Spain. Sample material is recorded as cDNA or gDNA derived from T cells, B-cell-depleted T cells, or PBMCs.

Source study methods: Amplification of reference gene primers provided the estimated nucleated cell counts. Using immunoSEQ multiplex PCR, the repertoire was profiled, and TCRdb retains in-frame clones only, with some absent. For V, J and clone size, that table is used; D and trimming come from the DNA. The data contain about 480,000 clones, around nine tenths of them singletons. V was trimmed by 2 bases and J by 0 bases, leaving 7 bases between them. The CDR3 length is 15 residues. CDR1 and CDR2 (germline): KGHSH, LQKENI. Seattle-derived patients entered the study during active infection and were followed longitudinally.

The sample was peripheral blood. This chain links TRBV18 with TRBJ2-2; D unclear. The receptor comes from a woman aged 45-59 years with COVID-19, enrolled during active disease. In nucleotides, the CDR3 is TGTGCCAGCTCACCAGACATAGCGAACACCGGGGAGCTGTTTTTT. It yields the protein CASSPDIANTGELFF. The whole variable domain, remainder taken from reference TRBV18 and TRBJ2-2, is NAGVMQNPRHLVRRRGQEARLRCSPMKGHSHVYWYRQLPEEGLKFMVYLQKENIIDESGMPKERFSAEFPKEGPSILRIQQVVRGDSAAYFCASSPDIANTGELFFGEGSRLTVL.